What follows are 11 T cell receptor beta chains derived from one specimen sequenced in a study of blood T cells in healthy people across ages. PCR was performed a second time for roughly 7 to 11 cycles using a sample-barcoded 5' primer and a J-beta primer mix. Via MiXCR, TCRdb re-called the 5' RACE reads, giving one row per CDR3 protein. The sample holds about 750,000 distinct CDR3 sequences; around half are singletons and the top ten take approximately 41%. Sequenced: blood. These receptors were taken from an older man in good health.

The V gene is TRBV9, the J gene TRBJ2-3; D is perhaps TRBD2 (5 bases). This CDR3 has 14 residues. Trimming cost V 0 bases and J 5 bases, with 10 bases left between them. Germline CDR1 is SGDLS and CDR2 is YYNGEE. In DNA, the CDR3 is TGTGCCAGCAGCGTAGAGGCCGGAGGAGATACGCAGTATTTT. It codes for CASSVEAGGDTQYF.

This rearrangement joins TRBV12-3 or TRBV12-4 to TRBJ2-3; D might be TRBD1 or TRBD2, each matching 5 bases. This CDR3 has 14 amino acids. V lost 7 bases and J 3 bases, leaving 14 bases between the germline ends. CDR3 sequence reads: CASTPPGGTDTQYF. CDR3 DNA: TGTGCCAGCACCCCTCCTGGGGGAACAGATACGCAGTATTTT.

V and J are TRBV12-3 or TRBV12-4 and TRBJ1-5; a weak D match, TRBD1 (5 bases). Trimming removed 3 bases at V and 6 bases at J, with 12 bases between. This CDR3 contains 14 residues. CDR3 loop: CASSLSGGPQPQHF. The CDR3, as DNA: TGTGCCAGCAGTTTGTCCGGGGGACCTCAGCCCCAGCATTTT.

The chain links TRBV7-3 to TRBJ2-4, with TRBD2 as a possible D gene (5 bases). CDR1 is SGHTA, CDR2 FQGTGA, per germline. There are 13 residues in the CDR3. Trimming stripped 1 base from V and 15 bases from J, with 16 bases between. For the CDR3, the DNA is TGTGCCAGCAGCTTAAGCGGACTGCCCCCGTGGTACTTC. This gives the protein CASSLSGLPPWYF.

The V call is TRBV6-1, the J call TRBJ2-7; D is perhaps TRBD2 (6 bases). CDR3 length: 14 amino acids. In germline, CDR1 is MNHNS, CDR2 SASEGT. V lost 4 bases to trimming and J lost 3 bases, with 13 bases between them. CDR3 loop: CASSGQEGRYEQYF. DNA of the CDR3: TGTGCCAGCAGTGGCCAGGAGGGCCGCTACGAGCAGTACTTC.

This clonotype was picked up one time. The chain carries TRBV7-3 and TRBJ1-1; D perhaps matches TRBD1 (5 bases). CDR1 is SGHTA, CDR2 FQGTGA, per germline. CDR3 length: 14 residues. Trimming left V 5 bases short and J 2 bases short, with 12 bases between. The CDR3 DNA sequence: TGTGCCAGCAGCGTAATAGGGGCCAACACTGAAGCTTTCTTT. It is translated as CASSVIGANTEAFF.

The chain joins TRBV9 to TRBJ2-1, with TRBD1 identical over 8 bases. This CDR3 contains 16 residues. J lost 2 bases, V lost 0 bases, and 4 bases had no gene match. CDR1 is SGDLS and CDR2 is YYNGEE in the germline V gene. CDR3 nucleotide sequence: TGTGCCAGCAGCGTAGGGGGACAGGTCACCTACAATGAGCAGTTCTTC. Residues: CASSVGGQVTYNEQFF.

The J gene is TRBJ2-1, the V gene TRBV7-2, with unresolved D. Trimming left V 5 bases short and J 8 bases short, with 13 bases between. Germline lookup yields CDR1 SGHTA and CDR2 FQGNSA. The CDR3 contains 13 residues. The CDR3 sequence: CASSARLGDEQFF. The CDR3 nucleotides read TGTGCCAGCAGCGCTCGACTGGGCGATGAGCAGTTCTTC.

The rearrangement links TRBV9 to TRBJ2-5; 10 nucleotides align to TRBD2. CDR3 length: 17 residues. V was pared by 0 bases and J by 5 bases, with 10 bases of the junction left unmatched. Per the germline V gene, CDR1 is SGDLS and CDR2 is YYNGEE. The CDR3 DNA is TGTGCCAGCAGCGTAGTGGGTCTAGCGGGAGTTTACGAGACCCAGTACTTC. This gives the protein CASSVVGLAGVYETQYF.

This CDR3 reads CSAHRGAGYTF. CDR3 DNA: TGCAGCGCGCACAGGGGTGCTGGCTACACCTTC. The chain employs TRBV29-1 and TRBJ1-2, with 7 bases lining up with TRBD1. With 7 bases clipped from V and 7 bases from J, the junction kept 6 bases outside the gene matches. Germline CDR1 reads SQVTM; CDR2 reads ANQGSEA. This CDR3 contains 11 residues.

Concerning this clonotype itself: A much larger clone sits a single nucleotide away, making a read error possible. The V and J genes are TRBV29-1 and TRBJ2-5; D is tentatively TRBD1 or TRBD2 (6 bases each). This CDR3 has 13 amino acids. CDR1 is SQVTM and CDR2 is ANQGSEA in the germline V gene. Trimming removed 4 bases from V and 5 bases from J, with 14 bases in between. The CDR3, as DNA: TGCAGCGTTGCCGGGGGCCCAGGGGAGACCCAGTACTTC. Amino acids: CSVAGGPGETQYF.